The next 2 T cell receptor beta chains were all read from a single sample in a study of breast tumors, draining lymph nodes, adjacent tissues. TCRdb independently ran MiXCR on the multiplex PCR reads; one entry per CDR3 protein. This table holds 150,000 to 200,000 distinct CDR3 sequences, roughly 30% found once. Breast cancer patients provided tissue from their axillary draining lymph nodes. The material sequenced was axillary lymph node tissue. The source of these receptors is a female donor with breast cancer. Some clones in this sample may be carry-over from other donors' samples.

This clonotype was picked up many times. The chain combines TRBV12-3 or TRBV12-4 with TRBJ2-3; D possibly corresponds to TRBD1 (6 bases). V was clipped by 5 bases and J by 4 bases, with 19 bases between them. CDR3 length equals 16 residues. For the CDR3, the DNA is TGTGCCAGCAGTAACGCACAGGGCGAGGAGTCAGATACGCAGTATTTT. It translates to CASSNAQGEESDTQYF.

A note on this clonotype: Because it lacks the conserved phenylalanine or tryptophan at the end, this CDR3 is likely a read error. This rearrangement joins TRBV3-1 to TRBJ2-7; 10 bases align to TRBD2. With 1 base clipped from V and 7 bases from J, the junction kept 7 bases outside the gene matches. This CDR3 is 15 amino acids long. Germline V gene lookup returns CDR1 LGHDT and CDR2 YNNKEL (reference sequence). The CDR3 coding sequence is TGTGCCAGCAGCCAAGTGGCTAGCGGGAGCGCAGAGCAGTACTCC. Translation: CASSQVASGSAEQYS.